The 9 T cell receptor beta chains presented below share a single source sample, sequenced in a study of post-analysis software for immune sequencing data (dated by TCRdb to the mid-2010s). Broad study findings and their caveats: Patients showed significantly higher frequencies than controls for a handful of TRBV segments, among them TRBV5-6, TRBV5-1 and TRBV20-1.

Libraries were made using PCR. TCRdb names Illumina HiSeq 2500 as the instrument used. To reduce PCR and sequencing biases, unique molecular identifiers were incorporated into the TCR beta cDNA libraries. TCRdb took the public reads, trimmed them with fastp at Q25, ran MiXCR for clone calling and kept in-frame beta chains. Rows with one shared CDR3 protein collapse into an entry with the most common genes and DNA. In this sample the table shows roughly 870,000 distinct CDR3 sequences, about 57% of which occur a single time. The ten largest clones represent approximately 4.5% of the sample. No antigen has been assigned to these receptors. Sequenced input: blood. The receptors come from a girl under 18 with multiple sclerosis.

The rearrangement links TRBV18 to TRBJ2-1, with 12 bases that match TRBD2. There are 18 residues in the CDR3. Germline CDR1 and CDR2: KGHSH and LQKENI. The ends lost 3 bases at V and 0 bases at J; junction bases unmatched: 6. For the CDR3, the DNA is TGTGCCAGCTCACCTCCGGGACTAGCGGGTTCCTCCTACAATGAGCAGTTCTTC. Amino acid sequence: CASSPPGLAGSSYNEQFF. Together with reference TRBV18 and TRBJ2-1, the CDR3 gives the full variable domain: NAGVMQNPRHLVRRRGQEARLRCSPMKGHSHVYWYRQLPEEGLKFMVYLQKENIIDESGMPKERFSAEFPKEGPSILRIQQVVRGDSAAYFCASSPPGLAGSSYNEQFFGPGTRLTVL.

This clonotype came up a few times. This chain joins TRBV5-1 and TRBJ2-5, with D tentatively TRBD1 (6 bases). V was shortened by 5 bases and J by 0 bases, with 14 bases between the two germline ends. The CDR3 is 15 residues long. Germline values: CDR1 SGHRS, CDR2 YFSETQ. CDR3 in amino acids: CASRGGQIYQETQYF. The CDR3 DNA reads TGCGCCAGCAGAGGCGGACAGATTTACCAAGAGACCCAGTACTTC.

This clonotype has just a few counts. V and J are TRBV29-1 and TRBJ1-1, with D uncertain. Germline loops: CDR1 SQVTM, CDR2 ANQGSEA. V dropped 6 bases and J dropped 4 bases, with 9 bases sitting between them. This CDR3 contains 11 residues. The CDR3 is CSVHEFTEAFF. CDR3 DNA sequence: TGCAGCGTCCACGAATTCACTGAAGCTTTCTTT.

The chain uses TRBV7-9 and TRBJ2-1, with D possibly matching TRBD2 (5 bases). V lost 2 bases, J lost 9 bases, and 14 bases lay in between. The CDR3 loop spans 14 amino acids. The V gene's germline CDR1 is SEHNR and CDR2 FQNEAQ (reference sequence). CDR3: CASSLTGMVSEQFF. The CDR3 nucleotides are TGTGCCAGCAGCTTAACGGGGATGGTCAGTGAGCAGTTCTTC.

The chain is built from TRBV29-1 and TRBJ1-1; a weak D match, TRBD1 (5 bases). V was trimmed by 6 bases and J by 1 base, leaving 18 bases between them. Germline V lookup: CDR1 SQVTM, CDR2 ANQGSEA. The CDR3 has 15 residues. CDR3 loop: CSVSLLTAENTEAFF. The CDR3 DNA is TGCAGCGTATCTTTATTGACAGCGGAGAACACTGAAGCTTTCTTT.

This chain connects TRBV5-1 to TRBJ2-7; 7 bases agree with TRBD1. The CDR3 spans 17 residues. Germline CDR1 reads SGHRS; CDR2 reads YFSETQ. V gave up 5 bases and J gave up 2 bases; unmatched junction bases: 16. This CDR3 is CASRPRLRDSLAYEQYF. The CDR3 bases are TGCGCCAGCAGGCCCCGGCTCCGGGACAGCCTAGCCTACGAGCAGTACTTC.

This clonotype was seen only a few times. This chain joins TRBV28 and TRBJ2-3; the D gene is possibly TRBD2 (5 bases). The CDR3 has 14 amino acids. Germline CDR1 is MDHEN and CDR2 is SYDVKM. Trimming pared 6 bases from V and 4 bases from J, leaving 14 bases between. CDR3 sequence reads: CASSLNRRPDTQYF. As DNA, the CDR3 is TGTGCCAGCAGCCTGAACCGGAGGCCAGATACGCAGTATTTT.

The V and J genes are TRBV25-1 and TRBJ2-4, with unresolved D. Germline values: CDR1 MGHDK, CDR2 SYGVNS. CDR3 length: 11 amino acids. V was cut by 8 bases and J by 7 bases, with 9 bases left in between. The CDR3 nucleotides read TGTGCCAGCGCGGACGGGAACATTCAGTACTTC. Residues: CASADGNIQYF.

In its sample, this clonotype was seen a few times. The chain is built from TRBV10-2 and TRBJ1-2, with a weak D call TRBD1 (5 bases). This CDR3 region has 14 residues. V lost 3 bases and J lost 7, with 15 bases in between. Germline loops: CDR1 WSHSY, CDR2 SAAADI. DNA of the CDR3: TGCGCCAGCAGTGAAGGCAGGGAACGTGGTGGCTACACCTTC. Its translation is CASSEGRERGGYTF.